This T cell receptor beta chain was sequenced during a study of blood T cell repertoires in COVID-19. Study background: Some COVID-19 samples were acute and others convalescent; all came from the United States, Italy and Spain. The cDNA or gDNA used as material had been derived from T cells, B-cell-depleted T cells, or PBMCs.

Profiled with immunoSEQ multiplex PCR; TCRdb holds only in-frame clones, not every one. The top ten hold more than 7.5% of the sample, which has around 500,000 clones, roughly nine tenths seen once. Between the trimmed V and J ends, which lost 0 bases and 5 bases, there was a span of 17 bases. The CDR3 is made up of 16 amino acids. Germline lookup yields CDR1 MNHEY and CDR2 SVGAGI. What the recovered Cohort 3 donors had was two negative PCRs, clearance, or symptom resolution. The sequencing input was PBMCs or T cells enriched from blood (not recorded which). V usage is TRBV6-5 and J usage is TRBJ2-7; D perhaps matches TRBD1 (5 bases). The TCR originated in a woman aged 55-70 years who had recovered from COVID-19. The CDR3 DNA follows: TGTGCCAGCAGTTACTCGAGTGGGGCGGATTACAACGAGCAGTACTTC. Translating gives CASSYSSGADYNEQYF.